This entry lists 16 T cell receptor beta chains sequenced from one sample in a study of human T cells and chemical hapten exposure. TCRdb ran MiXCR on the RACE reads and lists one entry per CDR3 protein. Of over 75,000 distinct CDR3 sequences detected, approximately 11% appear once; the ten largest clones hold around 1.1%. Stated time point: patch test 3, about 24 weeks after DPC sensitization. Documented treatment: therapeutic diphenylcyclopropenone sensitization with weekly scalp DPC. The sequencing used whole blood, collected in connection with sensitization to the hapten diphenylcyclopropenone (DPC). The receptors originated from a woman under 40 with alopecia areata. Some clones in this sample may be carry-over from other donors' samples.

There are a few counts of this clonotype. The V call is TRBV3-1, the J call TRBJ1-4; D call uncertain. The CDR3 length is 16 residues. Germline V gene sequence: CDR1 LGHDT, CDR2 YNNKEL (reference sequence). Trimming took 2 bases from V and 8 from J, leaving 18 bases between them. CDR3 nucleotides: TGTGCCAGCAGCCAATCGCGGAGGATCGGGAAGGAAAAACTGTTTTTT. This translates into CASSQSRRIGKEKLFF. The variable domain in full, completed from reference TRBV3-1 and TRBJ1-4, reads DTAVSQTPKYLVTQMGNDKSIKCEQNLGHDTMYWYKQDSKKFLKIMFSYNNKELIINETVPNRFSPKSPDKAHLNLHINSLELGDSAVYFCASSQSRRIGKEKLFFGSGTQLSVL.

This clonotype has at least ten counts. The CDR3 is CASSPTGNYGYTF. The CDR3 coding sequence is TGTGCCAGCAGCCCTACGGGGAACTATGGCTACACCTTC. The chain links TRBV7-6 to TRBJ1-2; D gene unclear. Germline CDR1 reads SGHVS; CDR2 reads FNYEAQ. With 5 bases removed from V and 2 bases from J, the gap between germline ends came to 9 bases. The CDR3 spans 13 residues.

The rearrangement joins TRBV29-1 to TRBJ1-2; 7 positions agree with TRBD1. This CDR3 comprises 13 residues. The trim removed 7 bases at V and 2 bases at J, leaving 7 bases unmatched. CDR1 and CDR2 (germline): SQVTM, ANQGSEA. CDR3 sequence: CSATGEGNYGYTF. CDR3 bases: TGCAGCGCTACAGGGGAAGGAAACTATGGCTACACCTTC.

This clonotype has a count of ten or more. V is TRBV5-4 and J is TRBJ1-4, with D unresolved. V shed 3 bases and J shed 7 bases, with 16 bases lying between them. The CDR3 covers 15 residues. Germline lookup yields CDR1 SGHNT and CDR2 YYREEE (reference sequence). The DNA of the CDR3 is TGTGCCAGCAGCTACGACACCGGAGGGAGTGAAAAACTGTTTTTT. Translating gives CASSYDTGGSEKLFF.

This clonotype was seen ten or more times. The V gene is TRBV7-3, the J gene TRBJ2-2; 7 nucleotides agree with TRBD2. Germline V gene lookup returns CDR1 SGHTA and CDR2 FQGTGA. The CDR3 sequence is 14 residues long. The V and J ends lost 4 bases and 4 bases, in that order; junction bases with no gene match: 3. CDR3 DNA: TGTGCCAGCAGCTCGGGGGGAGGCACCGGGGAGCTGTTTTTT. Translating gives CASSSGGGTGELFF. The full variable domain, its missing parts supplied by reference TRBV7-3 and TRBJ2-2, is GAGVSQTPSNKVTEKGKYVELRCDPISGHTALYWYRQSLGQGPEFLIYFQGTGAADDSGLPNDRFFAVRPEGSVSTLKIQRTERGDSAVYLCASSSGGGTGELFFGEGSRLTVL.

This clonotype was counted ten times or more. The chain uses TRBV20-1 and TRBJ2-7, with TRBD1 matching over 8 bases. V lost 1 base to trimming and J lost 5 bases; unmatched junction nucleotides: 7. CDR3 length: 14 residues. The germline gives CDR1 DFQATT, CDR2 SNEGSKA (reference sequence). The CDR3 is CSARVTGAPHEQYV. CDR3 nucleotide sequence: TGCAGTGCTAGAGTGACAGGGGCCCCCCACGAGCAGTACGTC.

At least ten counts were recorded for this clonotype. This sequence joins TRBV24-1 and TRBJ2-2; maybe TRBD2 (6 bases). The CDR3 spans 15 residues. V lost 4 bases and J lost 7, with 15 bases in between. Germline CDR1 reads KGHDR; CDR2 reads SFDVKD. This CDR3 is CATSEGREHSGELFF. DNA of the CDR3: TGTGCCACCAGTGAAGGTCGGGAGCACAGCGGGGAGCTGTTTTTT.

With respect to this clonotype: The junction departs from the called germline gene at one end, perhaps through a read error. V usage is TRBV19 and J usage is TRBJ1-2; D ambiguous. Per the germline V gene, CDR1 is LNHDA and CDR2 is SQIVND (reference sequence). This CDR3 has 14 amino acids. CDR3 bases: TGTGACAGTAGTATGGACGCGACTAACTATGGCTACACCTTC. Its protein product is CDSSMDATNYGYTF.

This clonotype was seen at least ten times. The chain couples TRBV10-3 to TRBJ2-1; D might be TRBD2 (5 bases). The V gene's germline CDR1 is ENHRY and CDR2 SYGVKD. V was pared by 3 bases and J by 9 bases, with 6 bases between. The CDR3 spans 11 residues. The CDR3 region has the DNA TGTGCCATCAGTGAAGAGGGTGAGCAGTTCTTC. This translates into CAISEEGEQFF.

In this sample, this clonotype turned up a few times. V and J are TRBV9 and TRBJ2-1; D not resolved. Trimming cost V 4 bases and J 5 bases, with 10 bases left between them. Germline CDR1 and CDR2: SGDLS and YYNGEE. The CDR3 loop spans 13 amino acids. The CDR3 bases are TGTGCCAGCAGCCCCCGCTTCGACAATGAGCAGTTCTTC. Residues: CASSPRFDNEQFF.

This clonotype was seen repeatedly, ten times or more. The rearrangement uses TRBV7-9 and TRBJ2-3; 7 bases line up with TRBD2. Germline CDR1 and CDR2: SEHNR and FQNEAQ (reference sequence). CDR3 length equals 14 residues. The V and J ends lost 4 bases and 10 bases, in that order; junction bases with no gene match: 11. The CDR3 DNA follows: TGTGCCAGCAGCTCCGGGACTACCACGGTAGCGCAGTATTTT. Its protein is CASSSGTTTVAQYF.

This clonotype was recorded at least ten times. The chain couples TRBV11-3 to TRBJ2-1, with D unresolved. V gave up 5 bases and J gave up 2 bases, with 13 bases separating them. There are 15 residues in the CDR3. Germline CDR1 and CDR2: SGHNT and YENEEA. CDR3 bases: TGTGCCAGCAGCATTTATCCAGGCACCTACAATGAGCAGTTCTTC. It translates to CASSIYPGTYNEQFF. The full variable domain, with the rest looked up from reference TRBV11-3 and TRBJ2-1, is EAGVVQSPRYKIIEKKQPVAFWCNPISGHNTLYWYLQNLGQGPELLIRYENEEAVDDSQLPKDRFSAERLKGVDSTLKIQPAELGDSAVYLCASSIYPGTYNEQFFGPGTRLTVL.

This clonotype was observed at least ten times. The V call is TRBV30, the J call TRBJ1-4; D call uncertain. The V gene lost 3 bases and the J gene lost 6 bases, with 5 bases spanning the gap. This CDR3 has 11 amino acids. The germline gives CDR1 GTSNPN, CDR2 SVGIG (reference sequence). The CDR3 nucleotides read TGTGCCTGGAGCCAGGATGAAAAACTGTTTTTT. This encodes CAWSQDEKLFF.

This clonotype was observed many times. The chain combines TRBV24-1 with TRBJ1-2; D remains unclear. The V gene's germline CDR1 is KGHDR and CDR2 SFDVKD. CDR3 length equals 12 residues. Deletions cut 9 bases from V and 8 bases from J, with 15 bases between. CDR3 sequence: CATANDHLGYTF. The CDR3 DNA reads TGTGCCACCGCGAATGACCATCTGGGCTACACCTTC.

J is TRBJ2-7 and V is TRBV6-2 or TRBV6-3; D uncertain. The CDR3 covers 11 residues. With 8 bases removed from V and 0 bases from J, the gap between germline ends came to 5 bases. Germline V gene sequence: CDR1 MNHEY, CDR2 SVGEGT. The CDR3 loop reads CASGDSYEQYF. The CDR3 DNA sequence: TGTGCCAGCGGTGACTCCTACGAGCAGTACTTC.

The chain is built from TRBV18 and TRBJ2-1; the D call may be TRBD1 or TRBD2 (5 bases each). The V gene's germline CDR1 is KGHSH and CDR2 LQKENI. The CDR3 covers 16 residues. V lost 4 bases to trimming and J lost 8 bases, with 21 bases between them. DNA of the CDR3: TGTGCCAGCTCACTCGACCGGGGCCGCAGGTCCTATGAGCAGTTCTTC. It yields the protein CASSLDRGRRSYEQFF.